Below are 24 T cell receptor beta chains sequenced from a single sample in a study of cytomegalovirus exposure and HLA in healthy donors. The assay was immunoSEQ multiplex PCR, and TCRdb's table has in-frame clones only and misses some. The repertoire holds under 200,000 clones, with under 95% as singletons. Sequenced sample: PBMCs. These receptors originate from a woman in her late teens or twenties in good health and CMV-seropositive.

J is TRBJ2-7 and V is TRBV7-2, with D perhaps TRBD2 (6 bases). The CDR3 covers 14 residues. The germline V and J ends were trimmed by 3 bases and 3 bases, with 12 bases remaining between them. CDR1 and CDR2 from the germline V gene are SGHTA and FQGNSA. CDR3 amino acids: CASSLAGLLYEQYF. CDR3 nucleotides: TGTGCCAGCAGCTTGGCGGGGCTACTCTACGAGCAGTACTTC.

The chain links TRBV19 to TRBJ2-7; TRBD1 aligns across 7 bases. This CDR3 has 13 residues. Germline V lookup: CDR1 LNHDA, CDR2 SQIVND (reference sequence). The ends lost 5 bases at V and 3 bases at J; junction bases unmatched: 4. This chain's CDR3 is CASSLRQGYEQYF. In DNA, the CDR3 is TGTGCCAGTAGTCTAAGACAGGGCTACGAGCAGTACTTC. Complete variable domain (other parts from reference TRBV19 and TRBJ2-7): DGGITQSPKYLFRKEGQNVTLSCEQNLNHDAMYWYRQDPGQGLRLIYYSQIVNDFQKGDIAEGYSVSREKKESFPLTVTSAQKNPTAFYLCASSLRQGYEQYFGPGTRLTVT.

The chain uses TRBV7-2 and TRBJ2-5; 7 bases align to TRBD1. The CDR3 runs to 15 residues. V gave up 7 bases and J gave up 3 bases; unmatched junction bases: 11. The germline CDR1 and CDR2 sequences are SGHTA and FQGNSA. CDR3 coding DNA: TGTGCCAGCAAGCTTACCGGGACAGAGGAAGAGACCCAGTACTTC. Encoded protein: CASKLTGTEEETQYF. The full variable domain, in which reference TRBV7-2 and TRBJ2-5 provide the parts outside the CDR3, is GAGVSQSPSNKVTEKGKDVELRCDPISGHTALYWYRQSLGQGLEFLIYFQGNSAPDKSGLPSDRFSAERTGGSVSTLTIQRTQQEDSAVYLCASKLTGTEEETQYFGPGTRLLVL.

This chain connects TRBV25-1 to TRBJ1-6; a weak D match, TRBD1 (6 bases). CDR1 and CDR2 from the germline V gene are MGHDK and SYGVNS. Trimming removed 0 bases at V and 6 bases at J, with 15 bases between. The CDR3 runs 17 residues. The CDR3 here is CASSEYLTKQGNSPLHF. The CDR3 DNA sequence: TGTGCCAGCAGTGAATATTTGACAAAACAGGGTAATTCACCCCTCCACTTT.

On this clone: At one end the junction does not follow the germline gene, possibly because of a read error. The rearrangement uses TRBV5-5 and TRBJ1-2; 10 bases line up with TRBD1. The CDR3 consists of 15 residues. Germline values: CDR1 SGHKS, CDR2 YYEKEE (reference sequence). The CDR3 DNA reads as TGCGCCAGCAGCCCTTTACCCGGGACAGGGGTCGGCTACACCTTC. Protein sequence: CASSPLPGTGVGYTF.

CDR3 residues: CASSLVEAGGTDTQYF. CDR3 DNA: TGTGCCAGCAGCTTAGTAGAAGCGGGGGGCACAGATACGCAGTATTTT. This chain connects TRBV11-2 to TRBJ2-3, with 8 bases matching TRBD2. There are 16 residues in the CDR3. Unmatched junction bases numbered 4, after V lost 1 base and J lost 1 base. The germline V gene encodes CDR1 SGHAT and CDR2 FQNNGV.

The chain employs TRBV5-1 and TRBJ2-2, with 10 positions matching TRBD2. This CDR3 has 16 residues. In germline, CDR1 is SGHRS, CDR2 YFSETQ. V dropped 0 bases and J dropped 6; count of bases not matched to a gene: 5. In DNA, the CDR3 is TGCGCCAGCAGCTTGGAATCTAGCGGGGGTCCCGGGGAGCTGTTTTTT. It translates to CASSLESSGGPGELFF.

The rearrangement links TRBV28 to TRBJ1-5; D is uncertain. Trimming left V 7 bases short and J 0 bases short, with 25 bases between. Germline lookup yields CDR1 MDHEN and CDR2 SYDVKM. This CDR3 region has 19 residues. The CDR3 DNA reads TGTGCCAGCACCCAACGGAGGGCCGGAGGACTCTATAGCAATCAGCCCCAGCATTTT. It translates to CASTQRRAGGLYSNQPQHF.

The chain employs TRBV2 and TRBJ2-2; TRBD1 agrees at 10 bases. Germline V gene lookup returns CDR1 SNHLY and CDR2 FYNNEI. This CDR3 region has 14 residues. J was trimmed by 7 bases and V by 7 bases; bases with no gene match: 6. The CDR3 is CASIRQGAVGELFF. The DNA of the CDR3 is TGTGCCAGCATAAGACAGGGGGCCGTCGGGGAGCTGTTTTTT.

The V and J genes are TRBV4-1 and TRBJ2-7; D perhaps matches TRBD1 (6 bases). Germline assignment: CDR1 MGHRA and CDR2 YSYEKL. The V end lost 0 bases, the J end lost 0 bases, and 9 bases lay between the germline ends. The CDR3 loop spans 15 amino acids. The chain's CDR3 is CASSQEGHVSYEQYF. The CDR3 region has the DNA TGCGCCAGCAGCCAAGAGGGACACGTCTCCTACGAGCAGTACTTC.

The table lists this clone with a count of one. The chain is built from TRBV4-2 and TRBJ2-4; the match to TRBD2 covers 11 bases. The CDR3 runs 16 residues. V lost 5 bases to trimming and J lost 8 bases; unmatched junction nucleotides: 11. The germline V gene has CDR1 LGHNA and CDR2 YNFKEQ. DNA of the CDR3: TGTGCCAGCAGCTCCCGATTAGCGGGAGGGCCGGACATTCAGTACTTC. Protein sequence: CASSSRLAGGPDIQYF.

J is TRBJ1-2 and V is TRBV28; D perhaps matches TRBD1 (5 bases). This CDR3 is built from 14 residues. CDR1 MDHEN and CDR2 SYDVKM come from the germline V gene. Trimming stripped 4 bases from V and 5 bases from J, with 14 bases between. The CDR3: CASSSPGLGYGYTF. DNA for the CDR3: TGTGCCAGCAGTTCCCCGGGACTGGGGTATGGCTACACCTTC.

CDR3 sequence: CASSLRTQNSPLHF. In DNA form, the CDR3 reads TGTGCCAGCAGCCTGAGGACACAAAATTCACCCCTCCACTTT. This chain joins TRBV6-6 and TRBJ1-6; tentative D call: TRBD1 (5 bases). Between the trimmed V and J ends, which lost 6 bases and 7 bases, there was a span of 13 bases. Germline CDR1 reads MNHNY; CDR2 reads SVGAGI (reference sequence). This CDR3 has 14 amino acids.

This clone is a singleton in its sample. The chain carries TRBV5-1 and TRBJ2-3; tentatively, D is TRBD1 (5 bases). Germline assignment: CDR1 SGHRS and CDR2 YFSETQ. The CDR3 runs to 15 residues. V lost 0 bases, J lost 1 base, and 9 bases lay in between. The CDR3 loop reads CASSLGTGGTDTQYF. For the CDR3, the DNA is TGCGCCAGCAGCTTGGGTACAGGTGGCACAGATACGCAGTATTTT.

V and J are TRBV6-6 and TRBJ1-6; 9 bases align to TRBD1. Germline CDR1 is MNHNY and CDR2 is SVGAGI (reference sequence). J lost 9 bases, V lost 5 bases, and 8 bases had no gene match. The CDR3 is made up of 15 amino acids. CDR3 sequence: CASSAEQGASSPLHF. The CDR3 DNA reads TGTGCCAGCAGTGCCGAACAGGGGGCAAGTTCACCCCTCCACTTT.

This sequence joins TRBV6-4 and TRBJ2-1; 8 bases map to TRBD2. The V gene's germline CDR1 is MRHNA and CDR2 SNTAGT. The length of the CDR3 is 15 residues. V trimming: 6 bases; J trimming: 1 base; junction bases outside the gene matches: 5. CDR3 region: CASRRLAKSYNEQFF. In DNA form, the CDR3 reads TGTGCCAGCAGGCGACTAGCGAAATCCTACAATGAGCAGTTCTTC.

On this clone: This CDR3 is also generated by other DNA sequences in the sample. V usage is TRBV7-9 and J usage is TRBJ2-5; possible D gene TRBD2, 6 bases. The CDR3 is 13 residues long. V was cut by 0 bases and J by 4 bases, with 6 bases left in between. CDR1 SEHNR and CDR2 FQNEAQ come from the germline V gene (reference sequence). CDR3 nucleotide sequence: TGTGCCAGCAGCTTAGCGGGAGGAGAGACCCAGTACTTC. Amino acids: CASSLAGGETQYF.

The gene calls are TRBV7-2 and TRBJ2-3; 7 bases agree with TRBD2. The ends lost 5 bases at V and 1 base at J; junction bases unmatched: 6. There are 15 residues in the CDR3. Per the germline V gene, CDR1 is SGHTA and CDR2 is FQGNSA. The DNA for the CDR3 is TGTGCCAGCAGCACTGGACGGGGGGGCACAGATACGCAGTATTTT. As protein: CASSTGRGGTDTQYF.

This sequence joins TRBV7-6 and TRBJ2-6, with TRBD2 matching 8 bases. After removal of 2 bases from V and 6 bases from J, the junction contained 18 bases not matched to a gene. The germline V gene has CDR1 SGHVS and CDR2 FNYEAQ. CDR3 length: 20 amino acids. The CDR3 here is CASSLWGRTSPSLVANVLTF. The CDR3 nucleotides are TGTGCCAGCAGCTTATGGGGGCGGACTAGCCCTTCTCTGGTGGCCAACGTCCTGACTTTC.

The genes are TRBV28 and TRBJ2-7; TRBD1 matches 7 bases. V lost 1 base, J lost 3 bases, and 3 bases stayed unmatched. The germline V gene encodes CDR1 MDHEN and CDR2 SYDVKM. The CDR3 totals 14 residues. The CDR3 DNA follows: TGTGCCAGCAGTTTATCTCCAGGGGGCTACGAGCAGTACTTC. Translation gives CASSLSPGGYEQYF.

The rearrangement links TRBV28 to TRBJ1-4, with 12 positions matching TRBD1. Per germline, CDR1 MDHEN and CDR2 SYDVKM. Trimming cost V 8 bases and J 5 bases; bases outside gene matches: 12. The CDR3 spans 17 residues. CDR3 amino acids: CASRSGQGAFDNEKLFF. CDR3 bases: TGTGCCAGCCGCTCGGGACAGGGGGCCTTCGACAATGAAAAACTGTTTTTT. Looking up the rest from reference TRBV28 and TRBJ1-4 gives the full variable domain: DVKVTQSSRYLVKRTGEKVFLECVQDMDHENMFWYRQDPGLGLRLIYFSYDVKMKEKGDIPEGYSVSREKKERFSLILESASTNQTSMYLCASRSGQGAFDNEKLFFGSGTQLSVL.

On this clone itself: Other DNA sequences in this sample translate to the same CDR3. The genes are TRBV5-1 and TRBJ1-2; D is ambiguous. CDR3 length: 13 residues. The V gene's germline CDR1 is SGHRS and CDR2 YFSETQ. V was cut by 0 bases and J by 3 bases, with 6 bases left in between. Written as DNA, the CDR3 is TGCGCCAGCAGCTTGGACGGAGACTATGGCTACACCTTC. Amino acid sequence: CASSLDGDYGYTF.

The chain joins TRBV7-8 to TRBJ2-7; TRBD2 aligns across 9 bases. V dropped 5 bases and J dropped 5; count of bases not matched to a gene: 13. The CDR3 covers 16 residues. The germline V gene has CDR1 SGHVS and CDR2 FQNEAQ. DNA for the CDR3: TGTGCCAGCAGCCGGGGGGTTAGCGGGAGACGGGACGAGCAGTACTTC. This sequence encodes CASSRGVSGRRDEQYF.

The chain recombines TRBV10-2 with TRBJ2-5, with D unclear. The germline CDR1 and CDR2 sequences are WSHSY and SAAADI. V lost 4 bases and J lost 4, with 7 bases in between. The CDR3 runs 12 residues. Here the CDR3 DNA reads TGCGCCAGCAGTGGACGAGGAGAGACCCAGTACTTC. As protein: CASSGRGETQYF.